This T cell receptor beta chain was recovered during a study of T cell responses to AZD1222 COVID-19 vaccine. The CDR3 is 18 residues long. This table comes from immunoSEQ multiplex PCR, and its TCRdb copy is limited to in-frame clones, with some not included. This repertoire shows 140,000 to 150,000 clones, 92% found once; its top ten account for 3.5% to 4.5%. The TCR was taken from an adult in good health. This chain joins TRBV21-1 and TRBJ1-1; the DNA was not used to check the table's D call, TRBD1. TRBV21-1 is described as a pseudogene. The starting material was peripheral blood, obtained on day 0 of AZD1222 vaccination. CDR3 in amino acids: CASSKDPSWTGSNTEAFF. Written as DNA, the CDR3 is TGTGCCAGCAGCAAAGATCCCTCGTGGACAGGGTCGAACACTGAAGCTTTCTTT.